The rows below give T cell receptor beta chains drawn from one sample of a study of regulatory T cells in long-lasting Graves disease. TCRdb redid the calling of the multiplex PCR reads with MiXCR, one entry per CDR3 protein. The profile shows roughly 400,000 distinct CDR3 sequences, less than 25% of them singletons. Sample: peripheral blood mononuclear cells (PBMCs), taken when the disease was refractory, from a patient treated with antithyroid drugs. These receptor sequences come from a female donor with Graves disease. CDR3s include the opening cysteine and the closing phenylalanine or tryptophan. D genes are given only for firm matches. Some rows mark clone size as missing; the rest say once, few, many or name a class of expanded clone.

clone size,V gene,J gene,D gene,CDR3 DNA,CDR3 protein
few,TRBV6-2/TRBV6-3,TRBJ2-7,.,TGTGCCAGCAGTTACGGACTAAAACCCTACGAGCAGTACTTC,CASSYGLKPYEQYF
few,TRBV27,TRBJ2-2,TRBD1,TGTGCCAGCAGCCACTCCGGGACAGGGGTCGGGGAGCTGTTTTTT,CASSHSGTGVGELFF
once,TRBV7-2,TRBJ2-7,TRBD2,TGTGCCAGCAGCTTAGCCCGAGGGACTAGCGGGAACGAGCAGTACTTC,CASSLARGTSGNEQYF
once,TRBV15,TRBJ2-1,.,TGTGCCACCAGTTTTGGGGGAAGTAGTTCCTACAATGAGCAGTTCTTC,CATSFGGSSSYNEQFF
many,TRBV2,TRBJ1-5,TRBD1,TGTGCCAGCAGACTCGGGACAGGTAATCAGCCCCAGCATTTT,CASRLGTGNQPQHF
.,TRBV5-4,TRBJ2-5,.,TGTGCCAGCAGCTTGGGTCCCGCCGTGGAGACCCAGTACTTC,CASSLGPAVETQYF
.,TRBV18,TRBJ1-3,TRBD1,TGTGCCAGCTCACCGATAGGACAGGGAGTATTCTCTGGAAACACCATATATTTT,CASSPIGQGVFSGNTIYF
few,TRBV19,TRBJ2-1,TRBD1,TGTGCCAGTAGTATAGCGGGACAGACCCTTCATGAGCAGTTCTTC,CASSIAGQTLHEQFF
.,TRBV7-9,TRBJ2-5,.,TGTGCCAGCAGCTTAGCGGGAGATAACCAAGAGACCCAGTACTTC,CASSLAGDNQETQYF
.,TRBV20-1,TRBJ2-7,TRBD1,TGCAGTGCTAGACCCGGACAGGACTTTAGCTCCTACGAGCAGTACTTC,CSARPGQDFSSYEQYF
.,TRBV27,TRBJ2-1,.,TGTGCCAGCAGTTTAGTATCCTACAATGAGCAGTTCTTC,CASSLVSYNEQFF
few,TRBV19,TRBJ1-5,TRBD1,TGTGCCAGTACCGGGACAGAGTATAGCAATCAGCCCCAGCATTTT,CASTGTEYSNQPQHF
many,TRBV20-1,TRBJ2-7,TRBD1,TGCAGTGCAACAGGGGGTCAAGTCCTCGAGCAGTACTTC,CSATGGQVLEQYF
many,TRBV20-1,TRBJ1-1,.,TGCAGTGCTAGAGCTGGCTCTACTAACACTGAAGCTTTCTTT,CSARAGSTNTEAFF
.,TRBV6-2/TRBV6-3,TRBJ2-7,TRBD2,TGTGCCAGCAGTTACATGCCTAGCGGGCCGACCTCGACCTACGAGCAGTACTTC,CASSYMPSGPTSTYEQYF
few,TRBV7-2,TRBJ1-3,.,TGTGCCAGCAGTTTAACACGGGCTGGAAACACCATATATTTT,CASSLTRAGNTIYF
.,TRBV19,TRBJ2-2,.,TGTGCCAGTAGTCCCCCTTATCAAGCGTGGAGCACCGGGGAGCTGTTTTTT,CASSPPYQAWSTGELFF